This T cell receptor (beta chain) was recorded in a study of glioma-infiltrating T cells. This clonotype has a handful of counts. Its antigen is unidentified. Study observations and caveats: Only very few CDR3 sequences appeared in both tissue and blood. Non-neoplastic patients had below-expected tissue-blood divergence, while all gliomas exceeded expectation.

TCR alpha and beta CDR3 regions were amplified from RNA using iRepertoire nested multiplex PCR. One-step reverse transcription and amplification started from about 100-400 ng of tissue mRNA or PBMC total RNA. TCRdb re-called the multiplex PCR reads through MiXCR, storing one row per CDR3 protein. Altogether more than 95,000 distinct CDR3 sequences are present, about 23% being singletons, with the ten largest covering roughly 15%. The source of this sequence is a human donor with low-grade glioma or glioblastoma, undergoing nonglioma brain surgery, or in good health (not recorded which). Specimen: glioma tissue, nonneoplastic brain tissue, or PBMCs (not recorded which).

For the CDR3, the DNA is TGTGCCAGCAGCCTCGGGCTAGCGGGAGCTGCCGGGGAGCTGTTTTTT. Residues: CASSLGLAGAAGELFF. The chain is built from TRBV6-2 or TRBV6-3 and TRBJ2-2; 10 bases line up with TRBD2. Unmatched junction bases numbered 10, after V lost 6 bases and J lost 6 bases. The germline CDR1 and CDR2 sequences are MNHEY and SVGEGT. The CDR3 covers 16 residues.